Each of the 10 T cell receptor beta chains below was sequenced from the same sample in a study of T-cell memory formation after mild COVID-19. In TCRdb, the 5' RACE reads were re-called with MiXCR into one record per CDR3 protein. The sample shows 300,000 to 400,000 distinct CDR3 sequences, approximately 14% of them seen only once. Material: PBMCs or a T cell subset sorted from them (not recorded which). The receptor source for this set is a young man who had mild COVID-19 (a few samples of this study predate the infection). Cell type and time point are not known.

The CDR3 reads CASSLGRGRLQETQYF. The CDR3 region has the DNA TGTGCCAGCAGCTTGGGTCGCGGCAGGCTTCAAGAGACCCAGTACTTC. The chain employs TRBV7-6 and TRBJ2-5; unclear D gene. Germline CDR1 is SGHVS and CDR2 is FNYEAQ. V was pared by 3 bases and J by 2 bases, with 16 bases between. The CDR3 length is 16 residues.

This clonotype was observed a handful of times. This rearrangement joins TRBV6-2 or TRBV6-3 to TRBJ2-2, with D possibly being TRBD2 (5 bases). The CDR3 has 16 residues. Looked up from germline, CDR1 is MNHEY and CDR2 is SVGEGT. Between the trimmed V and J ends, which lost 2 bases and 8 bases, there was a span of 18 bases. For the CDR3, the DNA is TGTGCCAGCAGTTACGTACGGGGAGAACTCCCGGGGGAGCTGTTTTTT. Encoded protein: CASSYVRGELPGELFF.

This clonotype was detected a few times. V is TRBV6-2 or TRBV6-3 and J is TRBJ2-1; D possibly corresponds to TRBD2 (6 bases). The CDR3 runs to 14 residues. Germline CDR1 is MNHEY and CDR2 is SVGEGT. Trimming left V 0 bases short and J 4 bases short, with 7 bases between. CDR3 in amino acids: CASSYSGGYNEQFF. CDR3 DNA sequence: TGTGCCAGCAGTTACTCCGGGGGTTACAATGAGCAGTTCTTC.

The chain employs TRBV4-2 and TRBJ1-5; D remains unclear. Looked up from germline, CDR1 is LGHNA and CDR2 is YNFKEQ. CDR3 length: 14 residues. Trimming removed 0 bases at V and 4 bases at J, with 7 bases between. The DNA of the CDR3 is TGTGCCAGCAGCCAAGAAGGCAGGAATCAGCCCCAGCATTTT. Its protein is CASSQEGRNQPQHF.

The gene calls are TRBV5-1 and TRBJ1-1, with TRBD1 as a possible D gene (6 bases). CDR1 SGHRS and CDR2 YFSETQ come from the germline V gene. V was shortened by 3 bases and J by 1 base, with 19 bases between the two germline ends. This CDR3 has 17 residues. The CDR3 DNA sequence: TGCGCCAGCAGCTCCATCCCAGGGGCAACGAGGAACACTGAAGCTTTCTTT. Translating gives CASSSIPGATRNTEAFF.

The CDR3 DNA is TGCGCCAGCAGCCAGTCGAGCGGGGGGTCGGAGACCCAGTACTTC. It is translated as CASSQSSGGSETQYF. This chain joins TRBV4-1 and TRBJ2-5; 9 bases are shared with TRBD2. Germline values: CDR1 MGHRA, CDR2 YSYEKL. The CDR3 sequence is 15 residues long. V lost 3 bases and J lost 5; bases outside the gene matches: 7.

CDR3: CASRLTGVRDGYTF. The CDR3 coding sequence is TGTGCCAGCAGGTTGACAGGGGTTCGGGATGGCTACACCTTC. The V gene is TRBV5-4, the J gene TRBJ1-2, with TRBD1 matching over 8 bases. The V gene end was trimmed by 5 bases and the J gene end by 6 bases; junction bases not matched to a gene: 9. The V gene's germline CDR1 is SGHNT and CDR2 YYREEE (reference sequence). The CDR3 runs 14 residues.

This clonotype was seen a few times. The chain joins TRBV4-3 to TRBJ1-2, with D perhaps matching TRBD1 (5 bases). Germline V lookup: CDR1 LGHNA, CDR2 YSLEER. Trimming took off 0 bases at V and 2 bases at J, with 10 bases between the two ends. The CDR3 is made up of 15 amino acids. The CDR3 spells CASSQDRGTNYGYTF. For the CDR3, the DNA is TGCGCCAGCAGCCAAGATCGGGGGACCAACTATGGCTACACCTTC.

Sample share makes this clonotype medium-sized (0.01 to 0.1%). The gene calls are TRBV11-2 and TRBJ2-1; D uncertain. The length of the CDR3 is 16 residues. Germline V gene lookup returns CDR1 SGHAT and CDR2 FQNNGV. Trimming pared 2 bases from V and 3 bases from J, leaving 14 bases between. In nucleotides, the CDR3 is TGTGCCAGCAGCTTATTGTCCCCGGAGTACTACAATGAGCAGTTCTTC. It specifies CASSLLSPEYYNEQFF.

CDR3 in DNA: TGCGCCAGCAGCCAATATTGGTTCGACAGAACCAAAATGGGCAATCAGCCCCAGCATTTT. It is translated as CASSQYWFDRTKMGNQPQHF. The J gene is TRBJ1-5, the V gene TRBV4-1, with D maybe TRBD1 (5 bases). Looked up from germline, CDR1 is MGHRA and CDR2 is YSYEKL. CDR3 length: 20 residues. The V gene lost 2 bases and the J gene lost 2 bases, with 25 bases spanning the gap.